Listed below are T cell receptor beta chains from one sample, sequenced in a study of early T cells in non-severe SARS-CoV-2 infection. TCRdb used MiXCR to reprocess the 5' RACE reads, holding one entry per CDR3 protein. This table has some 82,000 distinct CDR3 sequences, more than 10% appearing once. The source material was whole blood, sampled at baseline. The source is an adult who was a healthcare worker with PCR-confirmed SARS-CoV-2 infection or an uninfected control (not recorded which). Each CDR3 is given with its conserved first and last residue. D genes are given only for firm matches. Where a row states a size, it is once, few, many or the class of an expanded clone; other rows omit it.

>TRBV2|many|.|TRBJ1-1
TGTGCGATCAGAAAGGGGAGGGGCGCTGAAGCTTTCTTT
CAIRKGRGAEAFF
>TRBV12-3/TRBV12-4|few|.|TRBJ2-7
TGTGCCAGCAGTTTTGATGCGTTTTCCTACGAGCAGTACTTC
CASSFDAFSYEQYF
>TRBV12-3/TRBV12-4|many|TRBD1|TRBJ2-3
TGTGCCAGCAGTTTTCACGACAGGGCGAGCACAGATACGCAGTATTTT
CASSFHDRASTDTQYF
>TRBV28|.|.|TRBJ1-6
TGTGCCACTAGCCGGGGTGGGAATTCACCCCTCCACTTT
CATSRGGNSPLHF
>TRBV28|many|.|TRBJ2-7
TGTGCCAGCAGCAATTGGCCGTTATTCCCCTACGAGCAGTACTTC
CASSNWPLFPYEQYF
>TRBV27|many|.|TRBJ1-1
TGTGCCAGCAGTTTAAATGCGGTTGCTGAAGCTTTCTTT
CASSLNAVAEAFF
>TRBV7-9|.|TRBD2|TRBJ2-3
TGTGCCAGCAGCCATGGGACTAGCGGAACTAGCACAGATACGCAGTATTTT
CASSHGTSGTSTDTQYF
>TRBV10-1|few|TRBD1|TRBJ1-1
TGCGCCAGCAGTGATCAGGGGGCGAACACTGAAGCTTTCTTT
CASSDQGANTEAFF
>TRBV12-3/TRBV12-4|many|TRBD1|TRBJ2-7
TGTGCCAGCAGTTCGCCGGGACAGGGACCCGAGCAGTACTTC
CASSSPGQGPEQYF
>TRBV20-1|few|.|TRBJ2-4
TGCAGTGCTATTAGGGGCCTCCTGGCCAAAAACATTCAGTACTTC
CSAIRGLLAKNIQYF
>TRBV7-9|few|TRBD1|TRBJ1-1
TGTGCCAGCAGCTGGACAGGGCCCACTGAAGCTTTCTTT
CASSWTGPTEAFF
>TRBV7-6|.|.|TRBJ2-7
TGTGCCAGCAGCCCCATACCTGGGCCCCCTTACCACGAGCAGTACTTC
CASSPIPGPPYHEQYF
>TRBV7-9|many|.|TRBJ1-2
TGTGCCAGCAGCTTGGGCGGCGGCTATGGCTACACCTTC
CASSLGGGYGYTF
>TRBV21-1|.|.|TRBJ2-1
TGTGCCAGCAGCAGAATGACAGACTTTGACTCCTACAATGAGCAGTTCTTC
CASSRMTDFDSYNEQFF
>TRBV18|.|.|TRBJ1-2
TGTGCCAGCTCACCACCAGACAGGTTTGGCTACACCTTC
CASSPPDRFGYTF
>TRBV10-3|many|.|TRBJ1-1
TGTGCCATCAGTGTGCAGCAGAACACTGAAGCTTTCTTT
CAISVQQNTEAFF
>TRBV5-1|.|TRBD1|TRBJ1-1
TGCGCCAGCAGCTTCCTTACAGGGGCCGCAAACATGAACACTGAAGCTTTCTTT
CASSFLTGAANMNTEAFF
>TRBV3-1|few|.|TRBJ1-5
TGTGCCAGCAGCCAAGGGGGTAGGAATCAGCCCCAGCATTTT
CASSQGGRNQPQHF
>TRBV20-1|medium-sized|TRBD2|TRBJ2-3
TGCAGTGCTGGGACTAGCGGGAGTGCAGATACGCAGTATTTT
CSAGTSGSADTQYF
>TRBV20-1|.|.|TRBJ2-2
TGCAGTGCTAGAGAGGGGCGTCCCGGGGAGCTGTTTTTT
CSAREGRPGELFF
>TRBV19|.|.|TRBJ1-4
TGTGCCAGTAGCCGACAAGCACTCGGCGTAAAACTGTTTTTT
CASSRQALGVKLFF
>TRBV5-1|few|TRBD1|TRBJ2-5
TGCGCCAGCAGCTTGCAACCGGGACAGGGCGAAGAGACCCAGTACTTC
CASSLQPGQGEETQYF
>TRBV5-4|many|.|TRBJ2-7
TGTGCCAGCAGCTGGAATGAAGGGTACGAGCAGTACTTC
CASSWNEGYEQYF
>TRBV3-1|few|TRBD2|TRBJ2-1
TGTGCCAGCAGCCAAGCCGGGACTAGCGGACAAGAGCAGTTCTTC
CASSQAGTSGQEQFF
>TRBV15|few|.|TRBJ1-4
TGTGCCACCAGGGGGACTAATGAAAAACTGTTTTTT
CATRGTNEKLFF
>TRBV7-8|.|TRBD1|TRBJ1-1
TGTGCCAGCGGGGACAGGGGGCGAAGGACTGAAGCTTTCTTT
CASGDRGRRTEAFF
>TRBV5-4|.|.|TRBJ2-3
TGTGCCAGCAGCTTGGCGGTAGCGGAGAGCACAGATACGCAGTATTTT
CASSLAVAESTDTQYF
>TRBV5-1|few|.|TRBJ1-6
TGCGCCAGCAGCTCGTCGGGCCGAAGGAATTCACCCCTCCACTTT
CASSSSGRRNSPLHF
>TRBV28|.|.|TRBJ1-1
TGTGCCAGCAGTTTACCCGAGGCGCTGTGGGCTTTCTTT
CASSLPEALWAFF
>TRBV18|few|.|TRBJ1-4
TGTGCCAGCTCACCACCCCCGAGGGGGAATGAAAAACTGTTTTTT
CASSPPPRGNEKLFF
>TRBV11-3|.|TRBD1|TRBJ2-5
TGTGCCAGCAGCCCGGACAGGGATCTCTCGCCCCAGTACTTC
CASSPDRDLSPQYF